The following is a T cell receptor (beta chain) sequence with its context. Its target is not known. This specimen belongs to a study of OX40 agonist ivuxolimab in advanced cancers. Study-level points and caveats: People who partly responded at 0.1-3.0 mg/kg had some of the least clonal expansion seen. Expanded clones were, on average, more numerous in CD8+ T cells than in CD4+.

Sequencing was performed with immunoSEQ multiplex PCR; in TCRdb, only in-frame clones are kept and a portion is missing. The table records over 70,000 clones, just under 90% of them present only once. It was autoimmune disease history or systemic immunosuppression that excluded patients. Cycle 7 day 1, cycle 4 day 1, and baseline were the timepoints at which blood was sampled. The germline V and J ends were trimmed by 5 bases and 5 bases, with 12 bases remaining between them. The CDR3 runs 14 residues. Germline loops: CDR1 SGHNT, CDR2 YENEEA. The chain joins TRBV11-3 to TRBJ2-2; a weak D match, TRBD2 (6 bases). The sample consisted of CD4+ or CD8+ T cells sorted from blood, taken in a trial of the OX40 agonist ivuxolimab. This clonotype was obtained from an adult with an advanced solid tumor such as melanoma, head and neck, liver or kidney cancer. CDR3 in DNA: TGTGCCAGCAGCGCGGGACCGGAGACCGGGGAGCTGTTTTTT. This sequence encodes CASSAGPETGELFF.